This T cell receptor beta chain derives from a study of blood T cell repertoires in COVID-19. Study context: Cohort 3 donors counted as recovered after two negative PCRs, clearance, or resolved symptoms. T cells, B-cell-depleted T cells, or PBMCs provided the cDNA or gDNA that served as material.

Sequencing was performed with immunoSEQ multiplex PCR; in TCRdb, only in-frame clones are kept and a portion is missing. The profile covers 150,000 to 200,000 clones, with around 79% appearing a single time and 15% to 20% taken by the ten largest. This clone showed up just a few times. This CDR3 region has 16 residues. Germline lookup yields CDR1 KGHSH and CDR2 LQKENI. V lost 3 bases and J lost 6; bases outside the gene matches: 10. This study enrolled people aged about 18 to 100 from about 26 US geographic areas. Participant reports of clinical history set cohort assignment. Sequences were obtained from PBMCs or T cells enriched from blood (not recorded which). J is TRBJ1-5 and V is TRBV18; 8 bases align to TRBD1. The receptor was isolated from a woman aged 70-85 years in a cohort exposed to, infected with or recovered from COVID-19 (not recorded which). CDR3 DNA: TGTGCCAGCTCACCTACACAGGGGGGGATAGGTCAGCCCCAGCATTTT. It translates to CASSPTQGGIGQPQHF.